The 10 T cell receptor beta chains in this list originate from one sample, sequenced in a study of blood T cell repertoires in COVID-19. Generated by immunoSEQ multiplex PCR, the TCRdb table keeps only in-frame clones and is missing some. The sample lists some 170,000 clones; roughly 88% were seen once. What was sequenced was PBMCs or T cells enriched from blood (not recorded which). Receptors were obtained from a man aged 50 to 60 who had recovered from COVID-19.

The V gene is TRBV10-2, the J gene TRBJ1-6; maybe TRBD1 (5 bases). The germline V gene encodes CDR1 WSHSY and CDR2 SAAADI. V was cut by 3 bases and J by 11 bases, with 20 bases left in between. The CDR3 has 16 amino acids. The CDR3 region has the DNA TGCGCCAGCAGTGAAGGGAGGGGTTCGGGAAGGACACCCCTCCACTTT. Protein product: CASSEGRGSGRTPLHF.

This sequence joins TRBV2 and TRBJ1-2, with D possibly being TRBD1 (5 bases). CDR1 and CDR2 (germline): SNHLY, FYNNEI. Trimming stripped 3 bases from V and 1 base from J, with 9 bases between. The CDR3 loop spans 14 amino acids. Here the CDR3 DNA reads TGTGCCAGCAGTGACCCAGGGCTTAACTATGGCTACACCTTC. Translating it yields CASSDPGLNYGYTF.

The gene calls are TRBV4-1 and TRBJ2-7; D perhaps matches TRBD2 (7 bases). V was trimmed by 0 bases and J by 0 bases, leaving 12 bases between them. CDR3 size: 16 residues. CDR1 is MGHRA and CDR2 is YSYEKL in the germline V gene. The CDR3 spells CASSQEGRGASYEQYF. DNA of the CDR3: TGCGCCAGCAGCCAAGAGGGCCGGGGGGCCTCCTACGAGCAGTACTTC.

This clone was observed once. The chain recombines TRBV6-5 with TRBJ1-2; 12 bases fit TRBD1. The CDR3 extends over 12 amino acids. CDR1 MNHEY and CDR2 SVGAGI come from the germline V gene. V was clipped by 8 bases and J by 8 bases; unmatched bases: 3. In DNA, the CDR3 is TGTGCCAGCGTGGGGACAGGGGGCGGCTACACCTTC. Encoded protein: CASVGTGGGYTF.

The chain combines TRBV28 with TRBJ1-2; 7 nucleotides agree with TRBD1. Germline lookup yields CDR1 MDHEN and CDR2 SYDVKM. The CDR3 is 13 residues long. Germline trimming cut 7 bases from V and 5 bases from J; bases unmatched to any gene: 7. The CDR3 protein is CASTLGTVYGYTF. DNA for the CDR3: TGTGCCAGCACCTTGGGGACAGTTTATGGCTACACCTTC.

The rearrangement joins TRBV7-8 to TRBJ1-2; TRBD1 matches 8 bases. Germline-derived CDR1 and CDR2 are SGHVS and FQNEAQ. The trim removed 2 bases at V and 6 bases at J, leaving 14 bases unmatched. This CDR3 region has 17 residues. CDR3 DNA: TGTGCCAGCAGCTTAAGGTATAAGGGACAGGTTATCGATGGCTACACCTTC. Its protein product is CASSLRYKGQVIDGYTF.

This chain links TRBV6-5 with TRBJ2-1; TRBD2 matches 9 bases. Germline trimming cut 7 bases from V and 7 bases from J; bases unmatched to any gene: 11. The CDR3 loop spans 15 amino acids. The germline V gene has CDR1 MNHEY and CDR2 SVGAGI. The CDR3, as DNA: TGTGCCAGCACGGTAGCGGGGGCGTCGGGGAATGAGCAGTTCTTC. Protein sequence: CASTVAGASGNEQFF.

The rearrangement links TRBV2 to TRBJ2-2; D is possibly TRBD2 (6 bases). Germline CDR1 and CDR2: SNHLY and FYNNEI. V lost 6 bases, J lost 2 bases, and 13 bases lay in between. The CDR3 length is 15 residues. For the CDR3, the DNA is TGTGCCAGCAGACGACGGGGGTTAAACACCGGGGAGCTGTTTTTT. It is translated as CASRRRGLNTGELFF.

This chain connects TRBV2 to TRBJ2-1; 8 nucleotides line up with TRBD1. Germline lookup yields CDR1 SNHLY and CDR2 FYNNEI. V was clipped by 6 bases and J by 7 bases; unmatched bases: 11. The CDR3 consists of 15 residues. The CDR3 bases are TGTGCCAGCAGCGTAGCCAGGGGGCGCGATAATGAGCAGTTCTTC. This codes for CASSVARGRDNEQFF.

This chain joins TRBV7-8 and TRBJ1-1; a weak D match, TRBD1 (6 bases). The CDR3 runs to 16 residues. Germline V CDR1 and CDR2: SGHVS, FQNEAQ. Trimming took 1 base from V and 0 from J, leaving 12 bases between them. As DNA, the CDR3 is TGTGCCAGCAGCTTAGGGACAGTCACAATGAACACTGAAGCTTTCTTT. This codes for CASSLGTVTMNTEAFF.